Below, 21 T cell receptor beta chains from the same sample are listed, as sequenced in a study of T cell changes during pregnancy in multiple sclerosis. Here immunoSEQ multiplex PCR was the method, and the copy in TCRdb shows in-frame clones only, minus some. Here the sample spans about 93,000 clones, 85% to 95% being singletons. The specimen was peripheral blood, collected after pregnancy. Receptors originate from a female donor with multiple sclerosis, enrolled in a pregnancy study.

The rearrangement links TRBV4-1 to TRBJ2-7, with TRBD1 identical over 7 bases. After removal of 4 bases from V and 3 bases from J, the junction contained 0 bases not matched to a gene. Germline loops: CDR1 MGHRA, CDR2 YSYEKL. The CDR3 spans 12 residues. CDR3 amino acids: CASSRDSYEQYF. In nucleotides, the CDR3 is TGCGCCAGCAGCCGGGACAGCTACGAGCAGTACTTC.

This chain uses TRBV2 with TRBJ2-3; 10 bases line up with TRBD1. This CDR3 contains 16 residues. V shed 7 bases and J 4 bases; nucleotides not matched to a gene: 11. The germline V gene has CDR1 SNHLY and CDR2 FYNNEI. CDR3 region: CASNRRQGASADTQYF. The CDR3 DNA is TGTGCCAGCAACAGAAGACAGGGGGCCAGCGCAGATACGCAGTATTTT.

The CDR3 protein is CASSRLAGTYEQYF. As DNA, the CDR3 is TGTGCCAGCTCACGGCTAGCGGGTACCTACGAGCAGTACTTC. The chain links TRBV18 to TRBJ2-7, with TRBD2 matching 8 bases. The CDR3 extends over 14 amino acids. CDR1 is KGHSH and CDR2 is LQKENI in the germline V gene. The V gene end was trimmed by 4 bases and the J gene end by 2 bases; junction bases not matched to a gene: 4.

The rearrangement links TRBV6-5 to TRBJ1-1; D is uncertain. Germline values: CDR1 MNHEY, CDR2 SVGAGI. Between the trimmed V and J ends, which lost 5 bases and 7 bases, there was a span of 14 bases. This CDR3 is built from 13 residues. Here the CDR3 reads CASSRGGQREAFF. CDR3 bases: TGTGCCAGCAGTCGCGGCGGGCAGCGTGAAGCTTTCTTT.

This rearrangement joins TRBV19 to TRBJ2-1; TRBD2 is a possible D gene (6 bases). CDR1 and CDR2 from the germline V gene are LNHDA and SQIVND (reference sequence). This CDR3 has 16 amino acids. The V gene lost 5 bases and the J gene lost 0 bases, with 14 bases spanning the gap. This chain's CDR3 is CASSYRDSGSYNEQFF. As DNA, the CDR3 is TGTGCCAGTAGTTATAGGGACTCCGGCTCCTACAATGAGCAGTTCTTC.

The rearrangement joins TRBV5-5 to TRBJ1-1, with D possibly TRBD1 on 5 matching bases. In germline, CDR1 is SGHKS, CDR2 YYEKEE (reference sequence). V shed 4 bases and J shed 3 bases, with 16 bases lying between them. The CDR3 covers 15 residues. CDR3 sequence (DNA): TGTGCCAGCAGCCCCTTCAGGGATCCGGACACTGAAGCTTTCTTT. This sequence encodes CASSPFRDPDTEAFF.

This chain connects TRBV10-3 to TRBJ1-5; TRBD1 might be the D (5 bases). Germline V CDR1 and CDR2: ENHRY, SYGVKD. V lost 6 bases and J 7 bases, leaving 13 bases between the germline ends. The CDR3 is 13 amino acids. The CDR3 here is CAIRQGVDQPQHF. The CDR3 DNA follows: TGTGCCATCAGGCAGGGTGTAGACCAGCCCCAGCATTTT.

The V gene is TRBV4-3, the J gene TRBJ2-1; a weak D match, TRBD2 (6 bases). V dropped 3 bases and J dropped 4 bases, with 7 bases sitting between them. Germline V gene sequence: CDR1 LGHNA, CDR2 YSLEER. The CDR3 is 13 residues long. CDR3 protein: CASSQGTYNEQFF. CDR3 bases: TGCGCCAGCAGCCAGGGGACTTACAATGAGCAGTTCTTC.

The chain joins TRBV6-1 to TRBJ2-7; D remains unclear. Trimming stripped 5 bases from V and 5 bases from J, with 10 bases between. The CDR3 covers 12 residues. Germline CDR1 reads MNHNS; CDR2 reads SASEGT. The CDR3 nucleotides are TGTGCCAGCAGTCTCCTTGAGGACGAGCAGTACTTC. Encoded protein: CASSLLEDEQYF.

This rearrangement joins TRBV7-2 to TRBJ2-3; the match to TRBD2 covers 7 bases. Per germline, CDR1 SGHTA and CDR2 FQGNSA. The CDR3 is made up of 16 amino acids. With V trimmed by 1 base and J by 6 bases, 10 bases remained unmatched. CDR3: CASSLVAGVPGDTQYF. For the CDR3, the DNA is TGTGCCAGCAGCTTAGTGGCGGGGGTTCCAGGGGATACGCAGTATTTT. Supplemented by reference TRBV7-2 and TRBJ2-3, the full variable domain reads GAGVSQSPSNKVTEKGKDVELRCDPISGHTALYWYRQSLGQGLEFLIYFQGNSAPDKSGLPSDRFSAERTGGSVSTLTIQRTQQEDSAVYLCASSLVAGVPGDTQYFGPGTRLTVL.

The chain combines TRBV19 with TRBJ2-1, with TRBD1 matching over 10 bases. Germline assignment: CDR1 LNHDA and CDR2 SQIVND (reference sequence). The V and J ends lost 6 bases and 6 bases, in that order; junction bases with no gene match: 11. This CDR3 has 16 residues. CDR3: CASRVLGTGDLNEQFF. DNA for the CDR3: TGTGCCAGTAGGGTACTCGGGACAGGGGATCTCAATGAGCAGTTCTTC. Full variable domain (remainder filled in from reference TRBV19 and TRBJ2-1): DGGITQSPKYLFRKEGQNVTLSCEQNLNHDAMYWYRQDPGQGLRLIYYSQIVNDFQKGDIAEGYSVSREKKESFPLTVTSAQKNPTAFYLCASRVLGTGDLNEQFFGPGTRLTVL.

The gene calls are TRBV5-4 and TRBJ2-5; D is perhaps TRBD2 (5 bases). The germline gives CDR1 SGHNT, CDR2 YYREEE (reference sequence). This CDR3 contains 13 residues. Trimming shortened V by 1 base and J by 5 bases, and 9 bases separated the two germline ends. Written as DNA, the CDR3 is TGTGCCAGCAGCTTGTCGGGGATGGAGACCCAGTACTTC. It encodes CASSLSGMETQYF.

V gene TRBV9 combines with J gene TRBJ2-5; 12 bases are a match to TRBD1. The CDR3 runs 16 residues. CDR1 and CDR2 (germline): SGDLS, YYNGEE. V lost 4 bases and J lost 5; bases outside the gene matches: 9. The CDR3 bases are TGTGCCAGCAGCCCACGAGGGACAGGGGGCCGGGAGACCCAGTACTTC. Protein: CASSPRGTGGRETQYF.

J is TRBJ1-3 and V is TRBV25-1; 10 positions match TRBD1. Germline V gene sequence: CDR1 MGHDK, CDR2 SYGVNS. The CDR3 is made up of 15 amino acids. Unmatched junction bases numbered 2, after V lost 6 bases and J lost 0 bases. The CDR3 nucleotides are TGTGCCAGCAGGGACAGGGGGAACTCTGGAAACACCATATATTTT. Translation: CASRDRGNSGNTIYF.

The chain combines TRBV7-2 with TRBJ1-6; D gene unclear. Germline lookup yields CDR1 SGHTA and CDR2 FQGNSA. Trimming removed 0 bases at V and 7 bases at J, with 10 bases between. CDR3 length: 15 residues. The CDR3 loop is CASSLAEELNSPLHF. In DNA, the CDR3 is TGTGCCAGCAGCTTAGCTGAAGAGTTGAATTCACCCCTCCACTTT.

J is TRBJ1-5 and V is TRBV6-5, with 7 bases matching TRBD1. V shed 2 bases, J shed 6 bases, and the junction held 10 bases outside the gene matches. The CDR3 is made up of 16 amino acids. Germline V CDR1 and CDR2: MNHEY, SVGAGI. The CDR3 coding sequence is TGTGCCAGCAGTTACAGGGCAGGGGGGTCGGGTCAGCCCCAGCATTTT. Its translation is CASSYRAGGSGQPQHF.

The chain carries TRBV29-1 and TRBJ1-4, with TRBD1 identical over 7 bases. Trimming removed 8 bases from V and 3 bases from J; junction bases left unmatched: 6. This CDR3 comprises 13 residues. Looked up from germline, CDR1 is SQVTM and CDR2 is ANQGSEA. CDR3 amino acids: CSTKGAANEKLFF. CDR3 in DNA: TGCAGCACCAAGGGGGCAGCTAATGAAAAACTGTTTTTT.

The V gene is TRBV6-5, the J gene TRBJ1-2, with unresolved D. CDR1 is MNHEY and CDR2 is SVGAGI in the germline V gene. The CDR3 has 14 residues. Trimming shortened V by 0 bases and J by 9 bases, and 14 bases separated the two germline ends. The CDR3 region is CASSYSQGTISYTF. As DNA, the CDR3 is TGTGCCAGCAGTTACTCTCAAGGCACTATAAGCTACACCTTC.

Of note for this clone: Other DNA sequences in this sample translate to the same CDR3. The chain is built from TRBV19 and TRBJ1-1; 11 bases match TRBD1. Germline CDR1 and CDR2: LNHDA and SQIVND (reference sequence). The J segment lost 5 bases and the V segment lost 3 bases, leaving 2 bases of the junction unmatched. The CDR3 has 14 residues. The CDR3 here is CASSIGTGGTEAFF. The DNA of the CDR3 is TGTGCCAGTAGTATCGGGACAGGGGGAACTGAAGCTTTCTTT.

The chain is built from TRBV10-3 and TRBJ1-5, with D perhaps TRBD1 (5 bases). V was trimmed by 10 bases and J by 4 bases, leaving 17 bases between them. CDR1 ENHRY and CDR2 SYGVKD come from the germline V gene. This CDR3 has 14 amino acids. This CDR3 reads CATSLGGHNQPQHF. DNA for the CDR3: TGTGCCACCTCGTTGGGTGGACATAATCAGCCCCAGCATTTT.

The chain uses TRBV4-1 and TRBJ2-7; tentative D call: TRBD2 (6 bases). The CDR3 loop spans 14 amino acids. The germline V gene has CDR1 MGHRA and CDR2 YSYEKL. The V gene lost 4 bases and the J gene lost 0 bases, with 10 bases spanning the gap. The CDR3 is CASSPAGSSYEQYF. For the CDR3, the DNA is TGCGCCAGCAGCCCGGCGGGGAGCTCCTACGAGCAGTACTTC.